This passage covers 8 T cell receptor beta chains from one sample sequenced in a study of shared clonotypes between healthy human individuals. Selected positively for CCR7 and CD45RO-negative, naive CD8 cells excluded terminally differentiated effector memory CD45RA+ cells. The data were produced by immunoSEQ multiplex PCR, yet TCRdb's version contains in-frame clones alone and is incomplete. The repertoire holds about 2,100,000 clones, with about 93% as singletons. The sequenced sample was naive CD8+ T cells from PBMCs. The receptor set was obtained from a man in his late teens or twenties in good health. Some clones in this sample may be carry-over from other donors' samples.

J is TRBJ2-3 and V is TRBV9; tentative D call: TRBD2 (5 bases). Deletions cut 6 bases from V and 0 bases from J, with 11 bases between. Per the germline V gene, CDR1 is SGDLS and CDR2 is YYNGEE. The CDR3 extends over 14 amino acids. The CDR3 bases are TGTGCCAGCACCCGAGGGTCAAGCACAGATACGCAGTATTTT. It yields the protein CASTRGSSTDTQYF.

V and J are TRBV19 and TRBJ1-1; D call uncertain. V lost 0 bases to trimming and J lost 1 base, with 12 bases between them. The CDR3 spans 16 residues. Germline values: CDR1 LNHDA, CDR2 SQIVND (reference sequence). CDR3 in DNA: TGTGCCAGTAGTATAGATCGGCTAATACGGAACACTGAAGCTTTCTTT. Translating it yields CASSIDRLIRNTEAFF.

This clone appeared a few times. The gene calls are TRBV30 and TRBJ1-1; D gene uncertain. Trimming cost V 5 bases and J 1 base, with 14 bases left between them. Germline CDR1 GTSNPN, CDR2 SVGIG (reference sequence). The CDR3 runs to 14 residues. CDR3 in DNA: TGTGCCTGGGGGAAACAGCACCAGAACACTGAAGCTTTCTTT. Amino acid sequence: CAWGKQHQNTEAFF.

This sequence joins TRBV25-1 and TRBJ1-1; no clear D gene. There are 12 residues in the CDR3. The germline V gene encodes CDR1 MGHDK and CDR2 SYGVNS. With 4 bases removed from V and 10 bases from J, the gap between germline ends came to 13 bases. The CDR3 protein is CASSGPGSGAFF. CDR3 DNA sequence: TGTGCCAGCAGTGGTCCTGGGTCGGGAGCTTTCTTT.

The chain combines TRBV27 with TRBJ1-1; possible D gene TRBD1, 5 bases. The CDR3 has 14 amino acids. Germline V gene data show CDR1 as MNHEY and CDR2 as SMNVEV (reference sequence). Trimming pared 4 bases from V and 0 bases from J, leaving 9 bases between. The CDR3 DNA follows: TGTGCCAGCAGTTATGGGGCTCTGAACACTGAAGCTTTCTTT. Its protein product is CASSYGALNTEAFF.

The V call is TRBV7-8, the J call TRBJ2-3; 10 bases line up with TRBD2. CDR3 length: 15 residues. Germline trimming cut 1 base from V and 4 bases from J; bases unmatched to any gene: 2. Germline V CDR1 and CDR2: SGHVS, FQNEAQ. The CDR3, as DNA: TGTGCCAGCAGCTTAGTACTAGCGGGACCAGATACGCAGTATTTT. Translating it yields CASSLVLAGPDTQYF.

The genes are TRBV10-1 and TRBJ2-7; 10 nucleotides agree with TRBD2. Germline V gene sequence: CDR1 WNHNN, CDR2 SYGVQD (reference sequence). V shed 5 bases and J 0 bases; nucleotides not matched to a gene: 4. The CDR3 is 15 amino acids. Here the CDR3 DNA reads TGCGCCAGCAGTCTACTAGCGGGGAGCTCCTACGAGCAGTACTTC. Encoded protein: CASSLLAGSSYEQYF.

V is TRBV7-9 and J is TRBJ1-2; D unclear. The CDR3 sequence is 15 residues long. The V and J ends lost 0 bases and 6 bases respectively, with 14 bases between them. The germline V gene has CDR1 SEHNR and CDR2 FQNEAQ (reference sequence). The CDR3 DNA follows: TGTGCCAGCAGCTTAGCGGTCAGCCCAGGCGATGGCTACACCTTC. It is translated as CASSLAVSPGDGYTF.